The source of this T cell receptor (beta chain) is a study of cytomegalovirus exposure and HLA in healthy donors. General observations from the study: According to a subsequent analysis, TCR clusters from the first cohort were inclined to appear together in the 120 validation repertoires.

Profiling relied on immunoSEQ multiplex PCR, and the TCRdb table lists in-frame clones only, not all of them. The sample has a few hundred thousand clones; about 90% are singletons. Germline V CDR1 and CDR2: KGHSH, LQKENI. Deletions cut 6 bases from V and 4 bases from J, with 24 bases between. The CDR3 length is 17 residues. Note on this clone: Its antigen is still unknown.

The sequenced material came from PBMCs. The receptor comes from a woman between 18 and 29 years old in good health and CMV-seronegative. This sequence joins TRBV18 and TRBJ1-1; perhaps TRBD1 as D (6 bases). CDR3 residues: CASSPYMGIQGLTEAFF. The CDR3 DNA is TGTGCCAGCTCCCCATATATGGGTATACAGGGCCTCACTGAAGCTTTCTTT.